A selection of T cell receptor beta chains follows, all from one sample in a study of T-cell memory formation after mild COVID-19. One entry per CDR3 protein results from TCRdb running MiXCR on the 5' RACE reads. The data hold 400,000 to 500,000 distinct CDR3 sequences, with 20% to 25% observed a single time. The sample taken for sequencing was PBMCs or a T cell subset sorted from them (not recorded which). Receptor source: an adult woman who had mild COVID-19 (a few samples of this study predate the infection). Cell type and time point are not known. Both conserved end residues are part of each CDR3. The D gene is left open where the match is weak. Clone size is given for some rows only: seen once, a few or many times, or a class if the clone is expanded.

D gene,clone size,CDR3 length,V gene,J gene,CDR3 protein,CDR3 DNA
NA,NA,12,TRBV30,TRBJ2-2,CAWSDGGGELFF,TGTGCCTGGAGTGACGGTGGCGGGGAGCTGTTTTTT
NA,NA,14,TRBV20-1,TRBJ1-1,CSASPGLMNTEAFF,TGCAGTGCTTCCCCAGGGTTGATGAACACTGAAGCTTTCTTT
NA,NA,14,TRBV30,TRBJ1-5,CAWSVTGLNQPQHF,TGTGCCTGGAGTGTAACTGGACTTAATCAGCCCCAGCATTTT
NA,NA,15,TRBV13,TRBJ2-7,CASSADRRSSYEQYF,TGTGCCAGCAGCGCAGACAGGAGAAGCTCCTACGAGCAGTACTTC
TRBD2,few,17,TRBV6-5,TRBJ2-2,CASSYSRLAGDTGELFF,TGTGCCAGCAGTTACTCGAGGCTAGCGGGGGACACCGGGGAGCTGTTTTTT
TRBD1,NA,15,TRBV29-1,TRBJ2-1,CSVPEETGVKNEQFF,TGCAGCGTTCCTGAAGAGACAGGGGTCAAGAATGAGCAGTTCTTC
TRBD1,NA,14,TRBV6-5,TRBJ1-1,CASSYSPGQGEAFF,TGTGCCAGCAGTTACTCGCCAGGACAGGGTGAAGCTTTCTTT
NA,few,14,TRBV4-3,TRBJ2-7,CASSQDRGSGLRNF,TGCGCCAGCAGCCAAGATCGAGGGTCGGGGCTAAGGAACTTC
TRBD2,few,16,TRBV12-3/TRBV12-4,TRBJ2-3,CASSFTPGGQTDTQYF,TGTGCCAGCAGTTTTACCCCGGGGGGGCAAACAGATACGCAGTATTTT
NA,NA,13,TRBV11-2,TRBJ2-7,CASSLATHYEQYF,TGTGCCAGCAGCTTGGCGACGCACTACGAGCAGTACTTC
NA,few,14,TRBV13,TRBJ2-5,CASSPRLDQETQYF,TGTGCCAGCAGCCCCAGACTAGACCAAGAGACCCAGTACTTC
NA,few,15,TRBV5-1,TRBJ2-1,CASSEKSLVVAEQFF,TGCGCCAGCAGCGAGAAGAGCCTGGTGGTGGCTGAGCAGTTCTTC
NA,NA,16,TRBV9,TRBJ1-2,CASSVGDTPSNYGYTF,TGTGCCAGCAGCGTAGGGGACACTCCGAGTAACTATGGCTACACCTTC
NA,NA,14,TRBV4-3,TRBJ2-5,CASSQDVRGETQYF,TGCGCCAGCAGCCAAGATGTTAGGGGAGAGACCCAGTACTTC
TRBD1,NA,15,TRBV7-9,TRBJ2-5,CASSPATGGQETQYF,TGTGCCAGCAGCCCGGCAACAGGGGGCCAAGAGACCCAGTACTTC
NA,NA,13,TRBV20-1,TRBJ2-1,CSARARPGTEQFF,TGCAGTGCTAGAGCCCGACCCGGCACCGAGCAGTTCTTC
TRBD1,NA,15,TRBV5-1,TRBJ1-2,CASSAGTGPGYGYTF,TGCGCCAGCAGCGCCGGGACAGGGCCTGGCTATGGCTACACCTTC
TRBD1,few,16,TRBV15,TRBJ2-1,CATSSLLGTGRNEQFF,TGTGCCACCAGCAGTTTGCTCGGGACAGGGAGAAATGAGCAGTTCTTC
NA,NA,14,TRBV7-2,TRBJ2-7,CASSFSAESYEQYF,TGTGCCAGCAGCTTTTCAGCGGAAAGCTACGAGCAGTACTTC
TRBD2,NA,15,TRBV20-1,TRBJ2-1,CSARGGASGRNEQFF,TGCAGTGCTAGAGGCGGGGCTAGCGGGAGAAATGAGCAGTTCTTC
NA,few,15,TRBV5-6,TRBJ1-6,CASSSKAGYNSPLHF,TGTGCCAGCAGCTCCAAGGCAGGGTACAATTCACCCCTCCACTTT
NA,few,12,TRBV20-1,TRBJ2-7,CSARDVGYEQYF,TGCAGTGCTAGAGATGTGGGGTACGAGCAGTACTTC
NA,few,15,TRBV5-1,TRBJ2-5,CASSPTRGGRETQYF,TGCGCCAGCAGCCCGACCCGGGGCGGCCGAGAGACCCAGTACTTC
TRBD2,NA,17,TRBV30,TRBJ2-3,CAWRSTKGLAITDTQYF,TGTGCCTGGAGGTCCACCAAAGGACTAGCGATCACAGATACGCAGTATTTT
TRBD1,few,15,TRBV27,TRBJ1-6,CASSNPGTGVSPLHF,TGTGCCAGCAGTAACCCCGGGACAGGGGTCTCACCCCTCCACTTT
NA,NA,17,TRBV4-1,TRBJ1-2,CASSQDLSRGSLYGYTF,TGCGCCAGCAGCCAAGATCTGTCGAGGGGGTCCCTCTATGGCTACACCTTC